These 32 T cell receptor beta chains share one sample of origin, sequenced in a study of blood T cell repertoires in COVID-19. Data came from immunoSEQ multiplex PCR; TCRdb stores just in-frame clones and leaves some out. The sample comprises 150,000 to 200,000 clones, about 89% of which are singletons, and about 3.5% rests with the top ten. Sequencing was done on a sample of peripheral blood. These TCRs come from an older man with acute or convalescent COVID-19.

The chain carries TRBV3-1 (or the pseudogene TRBV3-2) and TRBJ1-2; perhaps TRBD1 as D (5 bases). The V end lost 4 bases, the J end lost 4 bases, and 13 bases lay between the germline ends. From germline, CDR1 is LGHDT and CDR2 YNNKEL (reference sequence). The CDR3 contains 14 residues. The CDR3 nucleotides are TGTGCCAGCAGCCCCGGGCAGGGAGGCTATGGCTACACCTTC. Its translation is CASSPGQGGYGYTF.

The CDR3: CATSRGGTSNEQFF. The CDR3 region has the DNA TGTGCCACCAGCAGAGGTGGGACTAGCAATGAGCAGTTCTTC. The chain joins TRBV15 to TRBJ2-1; TRBD2 matches at 8 bases. V shed 1 base and J 6 bases; nucleotides not matched to a gene: 2. The CDR3 totals 14 residues. Germline V gene sequence: CDR1 LNHNV, CDR2 YYDKDF (reference sequence).

The rearrangement joins TRBV5-1 to TRBJ2-7, with D possibly matching TRBD2 (6 bases). Germline V lookup: CDR1 SGHRS, CDR2 YFSETQ. The CDR3 length is 14 residues. V shed 4 bases and J shed 4 bases, with 15 bases lying between them. The CDR3 sequence is CASSHPGGRYEQYF. The DNA of the CDR3 is TGCGCCAGCAGCCACCCTGGAGGGAGGTACGAGCAGTACTTC.

The chain uses TRBV14 and TRBJ2-1; perhaps TRBD1 as D (5 bases). The V gene's germline CDR1 is SGHDN and CDR2 FVKESK. The CDR3 loop spans 14 amino acids. V was shortened by 5 bases and J by 6 bases, with 14 bases between the two germline ends. CDR3 amino acids: CASSKNSGINEQFF. The CDR3 nucleotides read TGTGCCAGCAGCAAAAATTCAGGGATCAATGAGCAGTTCTTC.

As DNA, the CDR3 is TGTGCCAGCAGTTGGGACAGGGGTAGCTCTGGGGCCAACGTCCTGACTTTC. Translation gives CASSWDRGSSGANVLTF. The chain uses TRBV2 and TRBJ2-6, with 10 positions matching TRBD1. Germline V gene sequence: CDR1 SNHLY, CDR2 FYNNEI. J lost 0 bases, V lost 5 bases, and 4 bases had no gene match. The CDR3 extends over 17 amino acids.

This clone was observed a handful of times. The chain has TRBV28 and TRBJ2-5, with 7 positions matching TRBD2. CDR3 length: 13 residues. Unmatched junction bases numbered 8, after V lost 8 bases and J lost 5 bases. Germline V gene data show CDR1 as MDHEN and CDR2 as SYDVKM. CDR3: CASYTYGGETQYF. CDR3 coding DNA: TGTGCCAGCTACACCTACGGGGGGGAGACCCAGTACTTC. The complete variable domain, with remaining parts taken from reference TRBV28 and TRBJ2-5, reads DVKVTQSSRYLVKRTGEKVFLECVQDMDHENMFWYRQDPGLGLRLIYFSYDVKMKEKGDIPEGYSVSREKKERFSLILESASTNQTSMYLCASYTYGGETQYFGPGTRLLVL.

This chain connects TRBV15 to TRBJ2-5, with 7 nucleotides matching TRBD1. Germline V CDR1 and CDR2: LNHNV, YYDKDF (reference sequence). V lost 0 bases, J lost 0 bases, and 1 base stayed unmatched. The CDR3 sequence is 15 residues long. The CDR3 protein is CATSRDTGDQETQYF. For the CDR3, the DNA is TGTGCCACCAGCAGAGATACAGGGGACCAAGAGACCCAGTACTTC.

The V gene is TRBV6-2 or TRBV6-3, the J gene TRBJ1-5, with D perhaps TRBD1 (6 bases). V lost 4 bases to trimming and J lost 6 bases, with 13 bases between them. The germline CDR1 and CDR2 sequences are MNHEY and SVGEGT. The CDR3 has 14 residues. This chain's CDR3 is CASSSSTGTQPQHF. CDR3 sequence (DNA): TGTGCCAGCAGTTCGTCAACAGGGACTCAGCCCCAGCATTTT.

The chain uses TRBV12-3 or TRBV12-4 and TRBJ2-2, with a tentative D call TRBD1 (5 bases). V was trimmed by 5 bases and J by 7 bases, leaving 11 bases between them. The CDR3 runs 13 residues. Written as DNA, the CDR3 is TGTGCCAGCAGTCCTCAGGGTGACGGGGAGCTGTTTTTT. Protein sequence: CASSPQGDGELFF.

This rearrangement joins TRBV18 to TRBJ2-1, with D possibly TRBD1 on 5 matching bases. This CDR3 is 13 amino acids long. The germline gives CDR1 KGHSH, CDR2 LQKENI. Trimming took off 3 bases at V and 6 bases at J, with 9 bases between the two ends. The CDR3 region is CASSPGRVNEQFF. The CDR3 DNA follows: TGTGCCAGCTCACCGGGCAGGGTCAATGAGCAGTTCTTC.

J is TRBJ2-7 and V is TRBV4-2; unclear D gene. CDR1 is LGHNA, CDR2 YNFKEQ, per germline. This CDR3 comprises 13 residues. Trimming stripped 0 bases from V and 9 bases from J, with 12 bases between. CDR3 region: CASSQDLGYPQYF. In nucleotides, the CDR3 is TGTGCCAGCAGCCAAGATCTCGGGTATCCGCAGTACTTC.

The chain has TRBV27 and TRBJ1-1, with D perhaps matching TRBD1 (5 bases). CDR3 size: 13 residues. V was clipped by 3 bases and J by 10 bases, with 15 bases between them. Germline CDR1 is MNHEY and CDR2 is SMNVEV (reference sequence). The CDR3 is CASSLVRGGAAFF. Here the CDR3 DNA reads TGTGCCAGCAGTTTGGTTCGGGGGGGAGCAGCTTTCTTT.

The chain combines TRBV6-5 with TRBJ2-7; 7 nucleotides match TRBD1. Germline V gene lookup returns CDR1 MNHEY and CDR2 SVGAGI. J was trimmed by 2 bases and V by 2 bases; bases with no gene match: 6. This CDR3 spans 15 amino acids. The CDR3 spells CASSYQTGSAYEQYF. Here the CDR3 DNA reads TGTGCCAGCAGTTACCAGACAGGGTCGGCCTACGAGCAGTACTTC.

The chain uses TRBV19 and TRBJ2-3, with D possibly being TRBD1 (5 bases). This CDR3 region has 13 residues. V was trimmed by 2 bases and J by 5 bases, leaving 8 bases between them. Germline assignment: CDR1 LNHDA and CDR2 SQIVND (reference sequence). Written as DNA, the CDR3 is TGTGCCAGTAGTATAAATAGGGGAGATACGCAGTATTTT. This gives the protein CASSINRGDTQYF.

The chain is built from TRBV19 and TRBJ2-3, with 9 bases fitting TRBD2. Trimming cost V 2 bases and J 3 bases; bases outside gene matches: 15. This CDR3 is built from 19 residues. Germline CDR1 is LNHDA and CDR2 is SQIVND (reference sequence). CDR3 residues: CASSITGLGAGGLTDTQYF. The CDR3 DNA reads TGTGCCAGTAGTATAACGGGGTTGGGAGCGGGGGGCCTAACAGATACGCAGTATTTT.

The chain is built from TRBV5-4 and TRBJ2-1; 13 nucleotides align to TRBD2. The CDR3 runs to 16 residues. V dropped 4 bases and J dropped 10; count of bases not matched to a gene: 11. Germline values: CDR1 SGHNT, CDR2 YYREEE (reference sequence). DNA of the CDR3: TGTGCCAGCAGCCACTCTGGACTAGCGGGAGATCGAGAGCAGTTCTTC. Residues: CASSHSGLAGDREQFF. Full variable domain (rest looked up from reference TRBV5-4 and TRBJ2-1): ETGVTQSPTHLIKTRGQQVTLRCSSQSGHNTVSWYQQALGQGPQFIFQYYREEENGRGNFPPRFSGLQFPNYSSELNVNALELDDSALYLCASSHSGLAGDREQFFGPGTRLTVL.

The chain couples TRBV29-1 to TRBJ1-1; TRBD1 might be the D (5 bases). Germline CDR1 is SQVTM and CDR2 is ANQGSEA. The CDR3 length is 13 residues. Trimming removed 6 bases at V and 2 bases at J, with 13 bases between. The CDR3 loop is CSVSPGTNTEAFF. Here the CDR3 DNA reads TGCAGCGTCTCCCCCGGGACTAACACTGAAGCTTTCTTT.

This clone was observed once. CDR3 in amino acids: CASSSLAGGQFF. CDR3 DNA: TGTGCCAGCAGCTCACTAGCGGGAGGGCAGTTCTTC. The rearrangement joins TRBV6-5 to TRBJ2-1; 12 positions agree with TRBD2. V lost 6 bases to trimming and J lost 12 bases; unmatched junction nucleotides: 3. From germline, CDR1 is MNHEY and CDR2 SVGAGI. CDR3 length: 12 residues.

The chain is built from TRBV5-4 and TRBJ2-3, with 10 bases fitting TRBD2. CDR1 is SGHNT, CDR2 YYREEE, per germline (reference sequence). Losses at the gene ends were 5 bases for V and 5 bases for J; bases not matched to a gene: 8. The CDR3 loop spans 15 amino acids. CDR3 DNA: TGTGCCAGCAGAAAGCGGGGGGGCCGAGGAGATACGCAGTATTTT. It translates to CASRKRGGRGDTQYF.

The gene calls are TRBV27 and TRBJ1-5, with 8 nucleotides matching TRBD1. Germline CDR1 and CDR2: MNHEY and SMNVEV (reference sequence). The CDR3 totals 13 residues. The V and J ends lost 6 bases and 10 bases, in that order; junction bases with no gene match: 8. The CDR3 loop reads CASRADRGFPQHF. The CDR3, as DNA: TGTGCCAGCAGAGCTGACAGGGGATTTCCCCAGCATTTT.

This chain joins TRBV5-1 and TRBJ2-7; 10 nucleotides align to TRBD2. Germline V CDR1 and CDR2: SGHRS, YFSETQ. The CDR3 spans 15 residues. The J segment lost 5 bases and the V segment lost 4 bases, leaving 9 bases of the junction unmatched. The DNA of the CDR3 is TGCGCCAGCAGCCCAGCCGGGACTAGCGAACACGAGCAGTACTTC. The encoded protein is CASSPAGTSEHEQYF. The full variable domain, in which reference TRBV5-1 and TRBJ2-7 provide the parts outside the CDR3, is KAGVTQTPRYLIKTRGQQVTLSCSPISGHRSVSWYQQTPGQGLQFLFEYFSETQRNKGNFPGRFSGRQFSNSRSEMNVSTLELGDSALYLCASSPAGTSEHEQYFGPGTRLTVT.

This clone has only one observation. The chain uses TRBV11-2 and TRBJ2-1, with D possibly matching TRBD2 (6 bases). The CDR3 totals 14 residues. Trimming took off 6 bases at V and 8 bases at J, with 17 bases between the two ends. CDR1 is SGHAT and CDR2 is FQNNGV in the germline V gene. CDR3 nucleotide sequence: TGTGCCAGCAGTTCGGTCCTAGCGAGCCATGAGCAGTTCTTC. Translation: CASSSVLASHEQFF.

The chain links TRBV18 to TRBJ1-3, with unresolved D. Trimming pared 2 bases from V and 2 bases from J, leaving 4 bases between. The length of the CDR3 is 13 residues. The V gene's germline CDR1 is KGHSH and CDR2 LQKENI. The CDR3 DNA sequence: TGTGCCAGCTCACCAGCTACTGGAAACACCATATATTTT. Its translation: CASSPATGNTIYF.

The chain couples TRBV4-3 to TRBJ2-5; weak D call: TRBD2 (5 bases). The ends were cut back, 0 bases at V and 4 bases at J, with 12 bases in the middle. The CDR3 totals 15 residues. Germline lookup yields CDR1 LGHNA and CDR2 YSLEER. CDR3 nucleotides: TGCGCCAGCAGCCAAGATTGGTCCCGGGGAGAGACCCAGTACTTC. Its translation is CASSQDWSRGETQYF.

V and J are TRBV5-6 and TRBJ1-2; no firm D call. CDR1 is SGHDT, CDR2 YYEEEE, per germline. The length of the CDR3 is 12 residues. The V end was cut by 4 bases, the J end by 5 bases, with 9 bases between. Here the CDR3 DNA reads TGTGCCAGCAGCAGGCGGGCGTATGGCTACACCTTC. This gives the protein CASSRRAYGYTF.

This chain connects TRBV6-5 to TRBJ2-1; 8 positions match TRBD2. Germline values: CDR1 MNHEY, CDR2 SVGAGI. V gave up 8 bases and J gave up 8 bases; unmatched junction bases: 11. The CDR3 contains 14 residues. The chain's CDR3 is CASPRTSLDDEQFF. In nucleotides, the CDR3 is TGTGCCAGCCCCCGGACTAGCCTAGACGATGAGCAGTTCTTC.

This chain uses TRBV6-1 with TRBJ1-2; TRBD1 matches at 10 bases. In germline, CDR1 is MNHNS, CDR2 SASEGT. V gave up 1 base and J gave up 8 bases; unmatched junction bases: 10. The CDR3 consists of 16 residues. CDR3: CASSEVQGQGRRGYTF. CDR3 bases: TGTGCCAGCAGTGAAGTCCAGGGACAGGGGAGAAGGGGCTACACCTTC.

V and J are TRBV24-1 and TRBJ1-2; 8 positions match TRBD1. Germline V gives CDR1 KGHDR, CDR2 SFDVKD. This CDR3 region has 15 residues. V dropped 4 bases and J dropped 5; count of bases not matched to a gene: 8. CDR3 nucleotides: TGTGCCACCAGTGACCCAGCGGACAGGGATTATGGCTACACCTTC. It specifies CATSDPADRDYGYTF.

The chain links TRBV7-2 to TRBJ2-7, with D maybe TRBD2 (5 bases). V lost 10 bases, J lost 3 bases, and 16 bases lay in between. The CDR3 length is 13 residues. Germline V CDR1 and CDR2: SGHTA, FQGNSA. The DNA for the CDR3 is TGTGCCACCTCCAGCGGAGCCTTCTACGAGCAGTACTTC. Residues: CATSSGAFYEQYF.

This chain joins TRBV7-3 and TRBJ2-1; possible D gene TRBD1, 6 bases. Germline V gene lookup returns CDR1 SGHTA and CDR2 FQGTGA. V shed 2 bases and J shed 7 bases, with 12 bases lying between them. There are 14 residues in the CDR3. This chain's CDR3 is CASSLGGALNEQFF. The CDR3 nucleotides read TGTGCCAGCAGCTTAGGGGGCGCTTTGAATGAGCAGTTCTTC. The full variable domain, completed using reference TRBV7-3 and TRBJ2-1, is GAGVSQTPSNKVTEKGKYVELRCDPISGHTALYWYRQSLGQGPEFLIYFQGTGAADDSGLPNDRFFAVRPEGSVSTLKIQRTERGDSAVYLCASSLGGALNEQFFGPGTRLTVL.

This clone was seen ten or more times. This chain connects TRBV4-3 to TRBJ1-5; D perhaps matches TRBD1 (5 bases). The V and J ends lost 3 bases and 9 bases respectively, with 9 bases between them. In germline, CDR1 is LGHNA, CDR2 YSLEER. The length of the CDR3 is 12 residues. This CDR3 is CASSHSRGPQHF. The CDR3 coding sequence is TGCGCCAGCAGCCACTCTAGGGGGCCCCAGCATTTT.

The V call is TRBV3-1 (or the pseudogene TRBV3-2), the J call TRBJ2-1; 10 bases match TRBD2. CDR3 length: 17 residues. Looked up from germline, CDR1 is LGHDT and CDR2 is YNNKEL (reference sequence). Trimming cost V 4 bases and J 7 bases; bases outside gene matches: 13. DNA for the CDR3: TGTGCCAGCAGCCCGCTCCCTCTAGCGGGAGTAAAAAATGAGCAGTTCTTC. It codes for CASSPLPLAGVKNEQFF.